Below, 3 T cell receptor beta chains from the same sample are listed, as sequenced in a study of beta chain features in type 1 diabetes. Expressed TCRB transcripts got sequenced, as all isolated RNA was reverse transcribed. Repertoires were generated with immunoSEQ multiplex PCR, while TCRdb's copy carries only in-frame clones and drops some. The sample contains around 690,000 clones, around 12% of which appear only once. Study-wide points: In every one of the four CD4+ subsets, TCRB CDR3s were moderately but significantly shorter in Type 1 diabetes patients.

The antigens these receptors bind are not known. Sample: naive CD4+ T cells from blood. The receptors come from a man aged 30-40 years with type 1 diabetes.

This clone was detected a few times. This chain joins TRBV11-2 and TRBJ2-5; 8 nucleotides align to TRBD2. V was clipped by 2 bases and J by 0 bases; unmatched bases: 5. This CDR3 spans 16 amino acids. Germline CDR1 reads SGHAT; CDR2 reads FQNNGV. The CDR3 sequence is CASSLRGGGYQETQYF. CDR3 nucleotides: TGTGCCAGCAGCTTACGGGGGGGAGGGTACCAAGAGACCCAGTACTTC.

This chain connects TRBV18 to TRBJ2-7; D gene unclear. V lost 5 bases and J 0 bases, leaving 8 bases between the germline ends. The CDR3 loop spans 13 amino acids. Per the germline V gene, CDR1 is KGHSH and CDR2 is LQKENI. This CDR3 reads CASSKVSSYEQYF. The CDR3 nucleotides are TGTGCCAGCTCAAAGGTGAGCTCCTACGAGCAGTACTTC.

This clone was counted a few times. The rearrangement uses TRBV5-6 and TRBJ1-1, with a possible D match to TRBD1 (5 bases). Between the trimmed V and J ends, which lost 1 base and 7 bases, there was a span of 17 bases. This CDR3 is 15 amino acids long. Germline CDR1 SGHDT, CDR2 YYEEEE. CDR3 in DNA: TGTGCCAGCAGCTTGAGTCCGCGACCTGGGGGTGAAGCTTTCTTT. Translation gives CASSLSPRPGGEAFF. The full variable domain, rest sourced from reference TRBV5-6 and TRBJ1-1, is DAGVTQSPTHLIKTRGQQVTLRCSPKSGHDTVSWYQQALGQGPQFIFQYYEEEERQRGNFPDRFSGHQFPNYSSELNVNALLLGDSALYLCASSLSPRPGGEAFFGQGTRLTVV.